These 5 T cell receptor beta chains share one sample of origin, sequenced in a study of T cell responses to AZD1222 COVID-19 vaccine. Clones were read by immunoSEQ multiplex PCR, and TCRdb kept only the in-frame ones, dropping some. The repertoire includes approximately 100,000 clones, roughly 86% of them detected once, and 2.5% to 3.5% sits in the top ten. The specimen was peripheral blood, collected 28 days after the second dose of the MenACWY control vaccine. These receptor sequences come from an adult who received the MenACWY meningococcal vaccine as a control.

V is TRBV4-1 and J is TRBJ1-2; D possibly corresponds to TRBD1 (5 bases). CDR3 size: 14 residues. V was pared by 3 bases and J by 8 bases, with 16 bases between. Germline CDR1 is MGHRA and CDR2 is YSYEKL. The CDR3 reads CASSQNSREGGYTF. As DNA, the CDR3 is TGCGCCAGCAGCCAGAACTCGAGAGAGGGGGGCTACACCTTC.

This chain uses TRBV28 with TRBJ1-2, with a tentative D call TRBD1 (6 bases). The germline gives CDR1 MDHEN, CDR2 SYDVKM. The germline V and J ends were trimmed by 10 bases and 4 bases, with 16 bases remaining between them. The CDR3 length is 13 residues. In nucleotides, the CDR3 is TGTGCCACCCCCCCGAGGGACACCTATGGCTACACCTTC. It translates to CATPPRDTYGYTF.

CDR3 sequence reads: CASSDTNRPTEAFF. The CDR3 DNA follows: TGTGCCAGCAGTGACACGAACAGGCCCACTGAAGCTTTCTTT. The chain links TRBV6-4 to TRBJ1-1, with D possibly matching TRBD1 (5 bases). The CDR3 length is 14 residues. The germline V gene encodes CDR1 MRHNA and CDR2 SNTAGT. The V and J ends lost 2 bases and 4 bases respectively, with 11 bases between them.

The rearrangement uses TRBV10-3 and TRBJ1-5; the D gene is possibly TRBD1 (5 bases). This CDR3 is 13 amino acids long. Trimming removed 3 bases from V and 9 bases from J, with 12 bases in between. CDR1 ENHRY and CDR2 SYGVKD come from the germline V gene. The CDR3 DNA follows: TGTGCCATCAGTGAACAGGCCCCAGGGCCCCAGCATTTT. Its protein is CAISEQAPGPQHF.

This chain uses TRBV11-2 with TRBJ2-1, with 10 bases identical to TRBD2. Germline loops: CDR1 SGHAT, CDR2 FQNNGV. The CDR3 contains 14 residues. J lost 9 bases, V lost 5 bases, and 7 bases had no gene match. The CDR3 bases are TGTGCCAGCAGCGTAGCGGGGGGCCTCGGTGAGCAGTTCTTC. It translates to CASSVAGGLGEQFF.